This T cell receptor beta chain stems from a study of cytotoxic CD8 clonotypes in ibrutinib-treated CLL. This clone was seen once. Clones were read by immunoSEQ multiplex PCR, and TCRdb kept only the in-frame ones, dropping some. The sample records roughly 52,000 clones, more than 45% being singletons. The source material was PBMCs, sampled after 12 months of ibrutinib treatment. This TCR was recovered from a human donor with chronic lymphocytic leukemia.

CDR3: CASSHDRTPSYEQYF. The CDR3 bases are TGCGCCAGCAGCCATGACCGGACTCCATCCTACGAGCAGTACTTC. The V and J genes are TRBV4-1 and TRBJ2-7; a weak D match, TRBD2 (5 bases). The CDR3 has 15 residues. V was cut by 3 bases and J by 1 base, with 13 bases left in between. Germline V gene lookup returns CDR1 MGHRA and CDR2 YSYEKL.